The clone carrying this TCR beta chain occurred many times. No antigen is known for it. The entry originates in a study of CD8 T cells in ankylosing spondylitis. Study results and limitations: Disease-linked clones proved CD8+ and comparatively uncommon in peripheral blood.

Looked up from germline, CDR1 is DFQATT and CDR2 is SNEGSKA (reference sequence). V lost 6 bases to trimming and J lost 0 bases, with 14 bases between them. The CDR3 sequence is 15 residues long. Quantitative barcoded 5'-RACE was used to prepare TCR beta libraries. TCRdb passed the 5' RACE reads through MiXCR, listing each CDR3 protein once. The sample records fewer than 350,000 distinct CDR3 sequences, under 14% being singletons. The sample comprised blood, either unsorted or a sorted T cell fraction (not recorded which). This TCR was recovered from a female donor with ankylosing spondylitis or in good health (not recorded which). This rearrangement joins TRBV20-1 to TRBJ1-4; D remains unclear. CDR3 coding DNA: TGCAGTGCCTCCATAGCGCTTGCAACTAATGAAAAACTGTTTTTT. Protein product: CSASIALATNEKLFF.